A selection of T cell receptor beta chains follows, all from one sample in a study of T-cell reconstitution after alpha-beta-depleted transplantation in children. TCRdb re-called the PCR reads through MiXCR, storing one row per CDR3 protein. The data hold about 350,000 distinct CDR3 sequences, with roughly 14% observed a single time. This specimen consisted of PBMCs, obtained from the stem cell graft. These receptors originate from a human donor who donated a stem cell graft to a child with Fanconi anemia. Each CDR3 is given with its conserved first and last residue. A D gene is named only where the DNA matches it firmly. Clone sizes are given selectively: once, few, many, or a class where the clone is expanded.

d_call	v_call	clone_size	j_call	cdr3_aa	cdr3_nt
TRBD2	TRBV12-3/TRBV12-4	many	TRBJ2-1	CASSLAGGFNEQFF	TGTGCCAGCAGTTTAGCCGGGGGGTTCAATGAGCAGTTCTTC
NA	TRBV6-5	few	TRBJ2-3	CASSYSIQPVSSTDTQYF	TGTGCCAGCAGTTACTCAATCCAACCGGTCTCTAGCACAGATACGCAGTATTTT
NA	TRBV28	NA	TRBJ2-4	CASSGGLAKNIQYF	TGTGCCAGCAGCGGCGGTCTAGCCAAAAACATTCAGTACTTC
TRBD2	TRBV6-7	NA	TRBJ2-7	CASSYSGTSGSYEQYF	TGTGCCAGCAGTTACTCTGGGACTAGCGGCTCCTACGAGCAGTACTTC
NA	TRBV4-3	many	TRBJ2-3	CASSQGQGHADTQYF	TGCGCCAGCAGCCAAGGCCAGGGACACGCAGATACGCAGTATTTT
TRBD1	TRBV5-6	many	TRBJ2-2	CASSSDRGKLTGELFF	TGTGCCAGCAGCTCCGACAGGGGGAAGTTAACCGGGGAGCTGTTTTTT
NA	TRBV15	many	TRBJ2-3	CATSRDGSMLDTQYF	TGTGCCACCAGCAGGGACGGATCTATGCTCGATACGCAGTATTTT
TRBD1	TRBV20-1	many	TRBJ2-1	CSARDLGTGKSKEFF	TGCAGTGCTAGAGATCTGGGGACAGGGAAATCAAAAGAGTTCTTC
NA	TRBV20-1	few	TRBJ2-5	CSALRTAEATQYF	TGCAGTGCACTAAGGACAGCTGAGGCGACCCAGTACTTC
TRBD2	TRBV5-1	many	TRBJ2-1	CASSLSSSGVYNEQFF	TGCGCCAGCAGCTTGTCATCTAGCGGAGTCTACAATGAGCAGTTCTTC
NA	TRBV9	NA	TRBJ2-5	CASTVRGVLGETQYF	TGTGCCTCCACCGTCCGGGGTGTGTTAGGAGAGACCCAGTACTTC
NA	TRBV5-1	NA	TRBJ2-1	CASSLEQHYNEQFF	TGCGCCAGCAGCTTGGAACAGCACTACAATGAGCAGTTCTTC
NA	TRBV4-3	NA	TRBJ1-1	CASSHEQGNTEAFF	TGCGCCAGCAGCCATGAACAGGGGAACACTGAAGCTTTCTTT
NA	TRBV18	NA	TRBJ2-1	CASSPLGGEQFF	TGTGCCAGCTCCCCTTTGGGGGGTGAGCAGTTCTTC
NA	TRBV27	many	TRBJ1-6	CASSLWARLSYNSPLHF	TGTGCCAGCAGTTTATGGGCGAGGCTGTCCTATAATTCACCCCTCCACTTT
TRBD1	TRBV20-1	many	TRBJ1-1	CSARKQGVEAFF	TGCAGTGCTAGAAAACAGGGGGTTGAAGCTTTCTTT
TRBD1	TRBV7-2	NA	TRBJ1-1	CASSLTGASEAFF	TGTGCCAGCAGCTTAACAGGGGCCTCTGAAGCTTTCTTT
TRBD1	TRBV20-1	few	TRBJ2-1	CSARVSGQGAGYNEQFF	TGCAGTGCTAGGGTCTCGGGACAGGGGGCAGGCTACAATGAGCAGTTCTTC
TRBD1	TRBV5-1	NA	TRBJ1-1	CASSPDRGITEAFF	TGCGCCAGCAGCCCGGACAGGGGAATCACTGAAGCTTTCTTT
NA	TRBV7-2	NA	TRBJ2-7	CASSPGGRLNRQYF	TGTGCCAGCAGCCCCGGGGGCCGACTCAACAGGCAGTACTTC
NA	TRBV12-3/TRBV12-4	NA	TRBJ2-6	CASSFLLSGVGANVLTF	TGTGCCAGCAGTTTTCTTTTATCTGGGGTCGGGGCCAACGTCCTGACTTTC
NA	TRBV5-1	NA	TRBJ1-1	CASSLNPGINTEAFF	TGCGCCAGCAGCTTAAACCCAGGGATAAACACTGAAGCTTTCTTT
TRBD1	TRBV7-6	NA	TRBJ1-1	CASSPPTGSTEAFF	TGTGCCAGCAGCCCACCGACAGGGAGCACTGAAGCTTTCTTT